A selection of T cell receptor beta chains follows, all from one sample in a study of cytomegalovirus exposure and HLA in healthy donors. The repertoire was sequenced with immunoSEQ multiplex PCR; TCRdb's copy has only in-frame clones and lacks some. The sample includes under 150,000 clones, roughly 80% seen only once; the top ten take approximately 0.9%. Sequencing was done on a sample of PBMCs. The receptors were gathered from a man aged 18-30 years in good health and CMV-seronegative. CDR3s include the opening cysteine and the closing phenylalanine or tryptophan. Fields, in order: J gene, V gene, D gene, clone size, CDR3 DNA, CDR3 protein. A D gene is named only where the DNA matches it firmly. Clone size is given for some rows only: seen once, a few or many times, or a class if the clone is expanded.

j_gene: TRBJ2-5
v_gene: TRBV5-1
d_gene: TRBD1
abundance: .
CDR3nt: TGCGCCAGCAGCTTGGCACTTACAGGGGGCTCTCAGTACTTC
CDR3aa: CASSLALTGGSQYF

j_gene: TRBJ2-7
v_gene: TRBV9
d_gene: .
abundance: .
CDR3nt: TGTGCCAGCAGCGCTTCCGGACACAAGTACGAGCAGTACTTC
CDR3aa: CASSASGHKYEQYF

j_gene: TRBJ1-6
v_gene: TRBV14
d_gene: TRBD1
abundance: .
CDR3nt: TGTGCCAGCAGCCAGGGACAGGGTCGATATAATTCACCCCTCCACTTT
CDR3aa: CASSQGQGRYNSPLHF

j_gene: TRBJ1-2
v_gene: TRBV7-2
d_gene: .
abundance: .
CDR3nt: TGTGCCAGCACCTCCAGGTCAGCGGGTGGCTACACCTTC
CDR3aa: CASTSRSAGGYTF

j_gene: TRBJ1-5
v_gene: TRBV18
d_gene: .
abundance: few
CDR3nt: TGTGCCAGCTCACCAGTGGGGGCAGGTCAGCCCCAGCATTTT
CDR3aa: CASSPVGAGQPQHF

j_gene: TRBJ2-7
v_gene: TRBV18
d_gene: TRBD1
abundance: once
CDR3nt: TGTGCCAGCTCCCCCGGGACAGGGGTCGAGCAGTACTTC
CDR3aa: CASSPGTGVEQYF

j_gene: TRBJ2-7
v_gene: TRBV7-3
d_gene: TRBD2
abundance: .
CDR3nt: TGTGCCAGCAGCTTATCAGCGGGGTCCGCCTACGAGCAGTACTTC
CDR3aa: CASSLSAGSAYEQYF

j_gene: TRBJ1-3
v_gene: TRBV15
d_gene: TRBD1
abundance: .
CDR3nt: TGTGCCACCAGCAGAGTCGGGACAGGAGGAAACACCATATATTTT
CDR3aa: CATSRVGTGGNTIYF

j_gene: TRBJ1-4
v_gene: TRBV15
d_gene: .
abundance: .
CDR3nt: TGTGCCACCAGCAGGGGAGACACCCTTAATGAAAAACTGTTTTTT
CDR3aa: CATSRGDTLNEKLFF

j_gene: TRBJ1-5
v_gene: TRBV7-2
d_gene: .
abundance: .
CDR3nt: TGTGCCAGCAGCTTAGGAGACAATCAGCCCCAGCATTTT
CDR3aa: CASSLGDNQPQHF

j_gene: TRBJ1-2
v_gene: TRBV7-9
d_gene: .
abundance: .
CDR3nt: TGTGCCAGCTTCCACGGGACCTTTGGAGGGTTTGGTGGCTACACCTTC
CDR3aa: CASFHGTFGGFGGYTF

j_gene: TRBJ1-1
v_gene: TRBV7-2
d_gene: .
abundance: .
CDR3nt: TGTGCCAGCAGCTTAGTTTCGGGGTACACTGAAGCTTTCTTT
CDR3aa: CASSLVSGYTEAFF

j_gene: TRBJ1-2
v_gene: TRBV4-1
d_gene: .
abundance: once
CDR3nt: TGCGCCAGCAGCCAAGGGTCCCCGGGTAGGATACAGGGAAGTGGCTACACCTTC
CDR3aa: CASSQGSPGRIQGSGYTF

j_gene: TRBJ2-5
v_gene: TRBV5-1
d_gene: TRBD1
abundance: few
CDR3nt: TGCGCCAGCAGCTTGGCCGGGACAGGGGCGCAAGAGACCCAGTACTTC
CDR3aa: CASSLAGTGAQETQYF

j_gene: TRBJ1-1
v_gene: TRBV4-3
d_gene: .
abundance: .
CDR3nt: TGCGCCAGCAGGAAGGGGACTGTAGAGAACACTGAAGCTTTCTTT
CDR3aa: CASRKGTVENTEAFF

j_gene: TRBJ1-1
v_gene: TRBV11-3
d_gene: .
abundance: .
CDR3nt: TGTGCCAGCAGCTTTACAGGATTGAACACTGAAGCTTTCTTT
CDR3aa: CASSFTGLNTEAFF

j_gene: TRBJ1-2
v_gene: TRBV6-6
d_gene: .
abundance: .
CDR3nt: TGTGCCAGCAAACAGCTCCCCGGGGCTAACTATGGCTACACCTTC
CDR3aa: CASKQLPGANYGYTF

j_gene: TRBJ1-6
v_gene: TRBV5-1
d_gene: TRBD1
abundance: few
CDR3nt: TGCGCCAGCAGCTTGAACCCAGGGGGCTTGAATTCACCCCTCCACTTT
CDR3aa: CASSLNPGGLNSPLHF

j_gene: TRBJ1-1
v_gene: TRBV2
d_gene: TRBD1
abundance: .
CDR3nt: TGTGCCGCCCTCCGGGACAGAAACACTGAAGCTTTCTTT
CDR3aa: CAALRDRNTEAFF

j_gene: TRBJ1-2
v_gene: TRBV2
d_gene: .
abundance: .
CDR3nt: TGTGCCAGCAGCCCTACCAACAGGGTTGATGGCTACACCTTC
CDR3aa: CASSPTNRVDGYTF

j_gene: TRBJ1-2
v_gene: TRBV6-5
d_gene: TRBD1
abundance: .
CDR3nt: TGTGCCAGCAGTCAATGGACAGGGGGCGATGGCTACACCTTC
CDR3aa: CASSQWTGGDGYTF

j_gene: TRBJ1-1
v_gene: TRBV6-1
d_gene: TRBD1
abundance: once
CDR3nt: TGTGCCAGCAGAACAGGGGGCACTGAAGCTTTCTTT
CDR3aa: CASRTGGTEAFF

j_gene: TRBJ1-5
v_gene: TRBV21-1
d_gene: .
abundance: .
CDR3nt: TGTGCCAGCAGCAAGGCTATAAGAATCAGGCTGCCCCAGCATTTT
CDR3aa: CASSKAIRIRLPQHF

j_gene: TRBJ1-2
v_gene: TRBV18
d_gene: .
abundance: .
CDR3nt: TGTGCCAGCTGGGTTGAGGCTTCCTCAGCTAACTATGGCTACACCTTC
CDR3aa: CASWVEASSANYGYTF

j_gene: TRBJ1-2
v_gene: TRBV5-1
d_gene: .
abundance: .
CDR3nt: TGCGCCAGCAGGCCCGACGGGGGGGCGTTCGATGGCTACACCTTC
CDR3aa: CASRPDGGAFDGYTF

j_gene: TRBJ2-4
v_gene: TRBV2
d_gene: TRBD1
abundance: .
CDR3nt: TGTGCCAGCAGTGAAACAGGGGGCAAAAACATTCAGTACTTC
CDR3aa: CASSETGGKNIQYF

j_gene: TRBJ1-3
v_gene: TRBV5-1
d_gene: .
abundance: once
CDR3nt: TGCGCCAGCAGCCTGGGTACGGCTGGAAACACCATATATTTT
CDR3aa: CASSLGTAGNTIYF

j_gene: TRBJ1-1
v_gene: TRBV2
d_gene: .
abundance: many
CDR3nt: TGTGCCAGCGGAGGAAGGTTTGAAGCTTTCTTT
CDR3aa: CASGGRFEAFF

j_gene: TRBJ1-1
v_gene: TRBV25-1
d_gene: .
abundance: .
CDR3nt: TGTGCCAGCAGTTTCCAGGGGCGGTCGAACACTGAAGCTTTCTTT
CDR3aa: CASSFQGRSNTEAFF

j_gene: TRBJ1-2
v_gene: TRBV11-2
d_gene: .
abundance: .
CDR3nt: TGTGCCAGCAGCTTGGTCGACGGGAGCGGCTATGGCTACACCTTC
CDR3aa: CASSLVDGSGYGYTF

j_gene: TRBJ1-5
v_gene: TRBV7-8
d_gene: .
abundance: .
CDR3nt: TGTGCCAGCAGTCCCGGTAATTTGGGCAATCAGCCCCAGCATTTT
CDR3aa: CASSPGNLGNQPQHF

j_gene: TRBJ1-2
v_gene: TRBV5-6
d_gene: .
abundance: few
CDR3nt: TGTGCCAGCAGCTTCGAGATAGCTAACTATGGCTACACCTTC
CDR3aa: CASSFEIANYGYTF

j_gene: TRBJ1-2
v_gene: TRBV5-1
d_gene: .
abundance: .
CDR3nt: TGCGCCAGCAGTTTTTTTCCTCCGGTCGGGGGAGCTAACTATGGCTACACCTTC
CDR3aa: CASSFFPPVGGANYGYTF

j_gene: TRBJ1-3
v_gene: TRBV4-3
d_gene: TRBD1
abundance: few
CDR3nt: TGCGCCAGCAGCCAAGAGCGGACAGGGGGGTACACCATATATTTT
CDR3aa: CASSQERTGGYTIYF

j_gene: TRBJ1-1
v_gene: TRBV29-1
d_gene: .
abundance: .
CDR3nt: TGCAGCGTTTTTTACTACGGCTCGAACACTGAAGCTTTCTTT
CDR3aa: CSVFYYGSNTEAFF

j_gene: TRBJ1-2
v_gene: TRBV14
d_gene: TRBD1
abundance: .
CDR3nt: TGTGCCAGCAGCCCAACACGGACAGGAAGAAACTATGGCTACACCTTC
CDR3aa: CASSPTRTGRNYGYTF

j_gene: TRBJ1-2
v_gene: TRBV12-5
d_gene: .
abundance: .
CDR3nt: TGTGCTAGTGGTTCGGGGACTAACGCCTATGGCTACACCTTC
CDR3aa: CASGSGTNAYGYTF

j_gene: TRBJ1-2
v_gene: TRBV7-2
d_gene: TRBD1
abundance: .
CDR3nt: TGTGCCAGCAGCCCAGGACAGGGACAGGGGTACACCTTC
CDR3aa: CASSPGQGQGYTF

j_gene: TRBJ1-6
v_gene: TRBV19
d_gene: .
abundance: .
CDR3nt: TGTGCCAGTAGTACACTTGACAGAAATAATTCACCCCTCCACTTT
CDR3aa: CASSTLDRNNSPLHF

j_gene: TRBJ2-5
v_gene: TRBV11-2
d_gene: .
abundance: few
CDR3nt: TGTGCCTCCCTCGGGGGAATTTCTGGAGAGACCCAGTACTTC
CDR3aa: CASLGGISGETQYF

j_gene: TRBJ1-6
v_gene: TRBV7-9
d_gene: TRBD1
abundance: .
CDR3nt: TGTGCCAGCAGCCCTGGGACAGTGGGGGATTCACCCCTCCACTTT
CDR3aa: CASSPGTVGDSPLHF

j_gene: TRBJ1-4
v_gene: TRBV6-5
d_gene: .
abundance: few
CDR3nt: TGTGCCAGCAGTTACTCTAGGACAGCTGAAAAACTGTTTTTT
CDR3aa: CASSYSRTAEKLFF

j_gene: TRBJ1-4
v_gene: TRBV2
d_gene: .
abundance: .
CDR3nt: TGTGCCAGCAGTCGTACAGGAACCCTTGAAAAACTGTTTTTT
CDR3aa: CASSRTGTLEKLFF

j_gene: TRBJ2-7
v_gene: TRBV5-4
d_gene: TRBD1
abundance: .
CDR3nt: TGTGCCAGCAGCCCGGGACAGGGGTTCTACGAGCAGTACTTC
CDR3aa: CASSPGQGFYEQYF

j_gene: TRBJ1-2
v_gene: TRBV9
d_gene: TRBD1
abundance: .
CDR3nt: TGTGCCAGCAGGGGGGGACAGGGCTATGGCTACACCTTC
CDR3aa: CASRGGQGYGYTF

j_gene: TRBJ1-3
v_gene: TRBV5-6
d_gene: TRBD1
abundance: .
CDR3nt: TGTGCCAGCAGCTTGGGACAGGGGATCGGAAACACCATATATTTT
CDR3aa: CASSLGQGIGNTIYF

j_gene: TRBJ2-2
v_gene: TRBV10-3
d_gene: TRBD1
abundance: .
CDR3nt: TGTGCCTACCGGGTACAGGGGGAACTAGCCGGGGAGCTGTTTTTT
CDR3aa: CAYRVQGELAGELFF

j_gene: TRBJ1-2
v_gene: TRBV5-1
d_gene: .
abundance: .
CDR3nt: TGCGCCAGCAGCCGGGACCAAACAGGGTATGGCTACACCTTC
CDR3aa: CASSRDQTGYGYTF

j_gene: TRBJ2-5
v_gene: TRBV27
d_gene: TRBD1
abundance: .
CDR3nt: TGTGCCAGCAGTTATGGACAGGGGGTTTGGGAGACCCAGTACTTC
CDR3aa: CASSYGQGVWETQYF

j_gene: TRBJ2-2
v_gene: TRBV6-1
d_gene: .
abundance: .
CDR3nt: TGTGCCAGCCAGGTCGGGGGGCGCCCCGGGGAGCTGTTTTTT
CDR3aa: CASQVGGRPGELFF

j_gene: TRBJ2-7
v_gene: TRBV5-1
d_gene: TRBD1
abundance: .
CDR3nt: TGCGCCAGCAGCTTGGAACAGGGGGCGGGCGAGCAGTACTTC
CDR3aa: CASSLEQGAGEQYF

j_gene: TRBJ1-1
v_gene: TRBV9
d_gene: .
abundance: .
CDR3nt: TGTGCCAGCAGCCCTCACCTCAGGGCCGCTGAAGCTTTCTTT
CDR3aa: CASSPHLRAAEAFF

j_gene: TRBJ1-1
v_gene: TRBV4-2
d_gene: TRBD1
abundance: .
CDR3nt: TGTGCCAGCAGCCAACCAACAGGGGCGAACACTGAAGCTTTCTTT
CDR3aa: CASSQPTGANTEAFF